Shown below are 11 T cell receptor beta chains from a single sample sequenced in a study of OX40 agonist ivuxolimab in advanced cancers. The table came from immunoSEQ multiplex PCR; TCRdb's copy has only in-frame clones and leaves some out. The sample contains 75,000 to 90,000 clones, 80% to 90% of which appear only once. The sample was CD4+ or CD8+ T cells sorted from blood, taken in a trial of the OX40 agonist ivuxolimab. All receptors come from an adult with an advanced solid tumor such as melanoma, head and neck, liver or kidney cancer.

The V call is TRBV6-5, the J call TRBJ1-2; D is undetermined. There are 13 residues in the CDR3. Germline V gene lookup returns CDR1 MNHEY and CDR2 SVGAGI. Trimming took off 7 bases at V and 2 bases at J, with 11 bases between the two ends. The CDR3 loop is CASTLGSNYGYTF. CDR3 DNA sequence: TGTGCCAGCACGCTCGGTTCCAACTATGGCTACACCTTC.

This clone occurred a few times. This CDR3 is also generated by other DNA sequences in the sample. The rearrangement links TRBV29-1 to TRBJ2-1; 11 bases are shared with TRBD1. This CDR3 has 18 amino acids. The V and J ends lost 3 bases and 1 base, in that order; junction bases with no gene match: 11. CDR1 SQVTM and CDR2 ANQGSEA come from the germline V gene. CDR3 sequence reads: CSVEWGQGVLGSYNEQFF. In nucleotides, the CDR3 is TGCAGCGTTGAGTGGGGACAGGGGGTCTTGGGGTCCTACAATGAGCAGTTCTTC.

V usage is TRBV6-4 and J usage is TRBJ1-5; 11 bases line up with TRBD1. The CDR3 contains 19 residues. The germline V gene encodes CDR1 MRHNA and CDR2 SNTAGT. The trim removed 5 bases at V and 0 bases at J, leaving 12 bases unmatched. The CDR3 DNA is TGTGCCAGCAGTTGGGGGCGGACAGGGGGCACTTATAGCAATCAGCCCCAGCATTTT. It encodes CASSWGRTGGTYSNQPQHF.

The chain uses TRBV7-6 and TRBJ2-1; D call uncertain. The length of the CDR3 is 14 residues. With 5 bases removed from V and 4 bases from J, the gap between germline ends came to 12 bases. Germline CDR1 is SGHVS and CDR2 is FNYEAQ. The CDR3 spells CASSTADGYNEQFF. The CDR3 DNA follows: TGTGCCAGCAGCACCGCCGACGGATACAATGAGCAGTTCTTC.

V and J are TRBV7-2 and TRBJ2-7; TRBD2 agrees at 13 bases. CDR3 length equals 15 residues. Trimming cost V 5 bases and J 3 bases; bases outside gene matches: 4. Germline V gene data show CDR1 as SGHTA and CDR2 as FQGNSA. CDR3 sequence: CASSLWTSGSYEQYF. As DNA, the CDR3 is TGTGCCAGCAGCCTCTGGACTAGCGGGAGCTACGAGCAGTACTTC.

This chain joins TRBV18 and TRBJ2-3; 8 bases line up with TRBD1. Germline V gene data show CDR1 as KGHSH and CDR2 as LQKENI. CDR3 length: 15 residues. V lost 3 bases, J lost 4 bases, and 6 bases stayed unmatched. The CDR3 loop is CASSPVTGGSDTQYF. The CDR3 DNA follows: TGTGCCAGCTCACCCGTCACAGGGGGGTCAGATACGCAGTATTTT.

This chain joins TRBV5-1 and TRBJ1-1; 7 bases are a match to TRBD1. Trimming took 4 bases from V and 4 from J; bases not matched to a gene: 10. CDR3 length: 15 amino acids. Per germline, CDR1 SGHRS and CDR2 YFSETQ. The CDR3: CASSPHDRDGTEAFF. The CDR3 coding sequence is TGCGCCAGCAGCCCACACGACAGGGACGGCACTGAAGCTTTCTTT.

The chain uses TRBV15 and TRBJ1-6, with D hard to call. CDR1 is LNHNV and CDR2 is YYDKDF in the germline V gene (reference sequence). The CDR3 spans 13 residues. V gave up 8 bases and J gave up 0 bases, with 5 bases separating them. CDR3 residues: CATGSSYNSPLHF. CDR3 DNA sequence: TGTGCCACCGGGAGCTCCTATAATTCACCCCTCCACTTT.

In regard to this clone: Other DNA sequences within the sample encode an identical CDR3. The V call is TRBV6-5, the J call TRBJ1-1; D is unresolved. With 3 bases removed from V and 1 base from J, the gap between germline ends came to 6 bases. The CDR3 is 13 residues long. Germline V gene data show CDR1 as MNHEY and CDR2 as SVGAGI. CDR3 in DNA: TGTGCCAGCAGTTATAGTGAGAACACTGAAGCTTTCTTT. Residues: CASSYSENTEAFF.

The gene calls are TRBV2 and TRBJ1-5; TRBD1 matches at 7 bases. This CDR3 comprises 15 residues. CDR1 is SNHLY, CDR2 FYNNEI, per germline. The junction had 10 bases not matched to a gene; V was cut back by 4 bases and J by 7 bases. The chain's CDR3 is CASSATTGYGQPQHF. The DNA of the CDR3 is TGTGCCAGCAGTGCGACGACAGGGTACGGACAGCCCCAGCATTTT.

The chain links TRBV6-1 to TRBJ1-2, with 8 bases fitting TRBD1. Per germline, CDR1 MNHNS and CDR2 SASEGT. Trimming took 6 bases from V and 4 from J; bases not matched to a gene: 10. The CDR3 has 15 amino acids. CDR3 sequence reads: CASRPEGQVGYGYTF. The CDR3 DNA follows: TGTGCCAGCAGACCCGAGGGACAGGTCGGCTATGGCTACACCTTC.